Listed below are T cell receptor beta chains from one sample, sequenced in a study of T cell responses to AZD1222 COVID-19 vaccine. Sequenced by immunoSEQ multiplex PCR; TCRdb stores in-frame clones only, minus some. The sample carries roughly 65,000 clones, roughly 86% recorded once. The sample here was peripheral blood, taken on day 0 of AZD1222 vaccination. The receptors were gathered from an adult in good health. Both conserved end residues are part of each CDR3. The D gene is left open where the match is weak. Size values are once, few and many counts, or a class for expanded clones, and some rows have none.

j_call,v_call,clone_size,d_call,cdr3_aa,cdr3_nt
TRBJ2-7,TRBV6-5,once,TRBD2,CASSYSSGTSVEQYF,TGTGCCAGCAGTTACTCGTCCGGGACTAGCGTTGAGCAGTACTTC
TRBJ2-3,TRBV19,NA,NA,CASSIGLSPTDTQYF,TGTGCCAGTAGTATTGGGCTCTCCCCCACAGATACGCAGTATTTT
TRBJ2-7,TRBV5-1,NA,TRBD1,CASSWGDRPLSYEQYF,TGCGCCAGCAGCTGGGGGGACAGGCCTCTCTCCTACGAGCAGTACTTC
TRBJ2-3,TRBV14,once,TRBD1,CASRLGTGGTDTQYF,TGTGCCAGCAGACTTGGGACAGGGGGAACAGATACGCAGTATTTT
TRBJ2-5,TRBV11-2,NA,TRBD1,CASSEDRVLETQYF,TGTGCCAGCAGCGAGGACAGGGTTTTAGAGACCCAGTACTTC
TRBJ2-7,TRBV19,once,TRBD2,CAIPSGSFDEQYF,TGTGCCATTCCTAGCGGGAGCTTCGACGAGCAGTACTTC
TRBJ1-3,TRBV28,NA,NA,CASCFDASGNTIYF,TGTGCCAGCTGTTTTGACGCCTCTGGAAACACCATATATTTT
TRBJ1-2,TRBV11-1,NA,TRBD1,CASSSGQENYGYTF,TGTGCCAGCAGCTCGGGACAGGAGAACTATGGCTACACCTTC
TRBJ2-3,TRBV4-3,NA,TRBD1,CASSQATPGGGADTQYF,TGCGCCAGCAGCCAAGCGACCCCAGGGGGCGGAGCAGATACGCAGTATTTT
TRBJ2-3,TRBV2,NA,NA,CASSFYRDSTDTQYF,TGTGCCAGCAGTTTTTATCGCGATAGCACAGATACGCAGTATTTT
TRBJ2-2,TRBV7-2,once,NA,CASSKGGSTGELFF,TGTGCCAGCAGCAAAGGTGGTAGCACCGGGGAGCTGTTTTTT
TRBJ2-7,TRBV14,once,NA,CASSQEAVVPTYEQYF,TGTGCCAGCAGCCAAGAGGCGGTGGTCCCAACCTACGAGCAGTACTTC
TRBJ2-5,TRBV6-5,NA,NA,CASRRDRSEAQYF,TGTGCCAGCAGGAGGGACCGTTCTGAGGCCCAGTACTTC
TRBJ2-5,TRBV6-2/TRBV6-3,NA,NA,CASSQSDSTQAQYF,TGTGCCAGCAGCCAGTCGGACTCCACCCAGGCCCAGTACTTC
TRBJ2-1,TRBV19,NA,NA,CASRGSTYNEQFF,TGTGCCAGTAGGGGTTCGACCTACAATGAGCAGTTCTTC
TRBJ2-2,TRBV4-2,NA,NA,CASSQDWEGGELFF,TGTGCCAGCAGCCAAGATTGGGAAGGCGGGGAGCTGTTTTTT
TRBJ2-1,TRBV9,NA,TRBD2,CASSLLAGRGSDEQFF,TGTGCCAGCAGCTTACTAGCCGGGAGGGGTTCGGATGAGCAGTTCTTC
TRBJ2-1,TRBV6-5,NA,TRBD2,CASRTSGSYEQFF,TGTGCCAGCAGGACTAGCGGGAGTTATGAGCAGTTCTTC
TRBJ1-5,TRBV30,NA,NA,CAWSEEGHSNQPQHF,TGTGCCTGGAGTGAAGAGGGCCATAGCAATCAGCCCCAGCATTTT
TRBJ1-1,TRBV7-2,NA,NA,CASSLDSWVETEAFF,TGTGCCAGCAGCTTAGATTCGTGGGTGGAGACTGAAGCTTTCTTT
TRBJ1-3,TRBV2,NA,NA,CASSEAGRSGNTIYF,TGTGCCAGCAGTGAAGCGGGACGCTCTGGAAACACCATATATTTT
TRBJ2-7,TRBV14,NA,TRBD1,CASSHRQGFPSYEQYF,TGTGCCAGCAGCCACCGACAGGGATTCCCCTCCTACGAGCAGTACTTC
TRBJ1-4,TRBV7-9,NA,TRBD1,CASSLWTGVNEKLFF,TGTGCCAGCAGCTTATGGACAGGCGTGAATGAAAAACTGTTTTTT
TRBJ2-7,TRBV6-2/TRBV6-3,NA,NA,CASSPGLYEQYF,TGTGCCAGCAGCCCCGGACTCTACGAGCAGTACTTC
TRBJ2-7,TRBV29-1,NA,TRBD1,CSVLTGTGDYEQYF,TGCAGCGTTCTTACCGGGACAGGGGACTACGAGCAGTACTTC
TRBJ2-1,TRBV2,NA,TRBD2,CASRLYFPGLAGGEQFF,TGTGCCAGCAGACTATATTTCCCGGGACTAGCGGGAGGGGAGCAGTTCTTC
TRBJ2-1,TRBV6-1,NA,NA,CASSEAAGISGNEQFF,TGTGCCAGCAGTGAAGCGGCAGGGATCTCGGGCAATGAGCAGTTCTTC
TRBJ1-2,TRBV6-2/TRBV6-3,few,NA,CASSRTWTGDNYGYTF,TGTGCCAGCAGTCGCACCTGGACGGGAGACAACTATGGCTACACCTTC
TRBJ1-2,TRBV7-3,NA,TRBD1,CASGTGTGLQTF,TGTGCCAGCGGAACCGGGACAGGGCTTCAAACCTTC
TRBJ2-1,TRBV4-2,NA,NA,CASSPYGGLNEQFF,TGTGCCAGCAGCCCCTATGGGGGTCTTAATGAGCAGTTCTTC
TRBJ1-4,TRBV3-1/TRBV3-2,NA,TRBD1,CASSHFRVRQGNEKLFF,TGTGCCAGCAGCCACTTCCGGGTTAGACAGGGGAATGAAAAACTGTTTTTT
TRBJ1-2,TRBV19,NA,TRBD1,CASSAATGMAPYGYTF,TGTGCCAGTAGTGCGGCGACAGGGATGGCCCCCTATGGCTACACCTTC
TRBJ2-4,TRBV4-2,once,TRBD1,CASSQLLRDRGIGKNIQYF,TGTGCCAGCAGCCAGTTACTCCGGGACAGGGGGATTGGCAAAAACATTCAGTACTTC
TRBJ2-2,TRBV4-2,NA,NA,CASSQDTGELFF,TGTGCCAGCAGCCAAGACACCGGGGAGCTGTTTTTT
TRBJ1-5,TRBV6-2/TRBV6-3,NA,TRBD1,CASSPTGQVLPQHF,TGTGCCAGCAGTCCCACGGGACAGGTTTTGCCCCAGCATTTT
TRBJ1-4,TRBV6-5,NA,TRBD1,CASRIDRVGEKLFF,TGTGCCAGCAGGATCGACAGGGTGGGAGAAAAACTGTTTTTT
TRBJ2-2,TRBV12-5,NA,TRBD1,CASGRDRVMPGELFF,TGTGCTAGTGGTCGGGACAGGGTCATGCCCGGGGAGCTGTTTTTT
TRBJ1-6,TRBV14,NA,NA,CASSQEVRSSPLHF,TGTGCCAGCAGCCAAGAAGTGCGGAGCTCACCCCTCCACTTT